Presented here are 18 T cell receptor beta chains from one specimen sequenced in a study of cytomegalovirus exposure and HLA in healthy donors. PCR primers comprised 60 Vbeta and 13 Jbeta primers. Sequencing was performed with immunoSEQ multiplex PCR; in TCRdb, only in-frame clones are kept and a portion is missing. The sample consists of about 140,000 clones, around 82% of them appearing once. The sample taken for sequencing was PBMCs. The origin of the receptors is a man between 50 and 59 years old in good health and CMV-seronegative.

CDR3 DNA: TGTGCCAGCAGTTGGGGACAGGGAGACACTGAAGCTTTCTTT. Translating it yields CASSWGQGDTEAFF. V gene TRBV27 combines with J gene TRBJ1-1, with TRBD1 matching 9 bases. V lost 4 bases and J lost 3; bases outside the gene matches: 3. Germline V lookup: CDR1 MNHEY, CDR2 SMNVEV (reference sequence). The CDR3 consists of 14 residues.

The chain has TRBV6-5 and TRBJ2-2, with 7 bases lining up with TRBD2. Germline V gene sequence: CDR1 MNHEY, CDR2 SVGAGI. The CDR3 consists of 14 residues. The J segment lost 6 bases and the V segment lost 0 bases, leaving 1 base of the junction unmatched. The CDR3 loop reads CASSYSRGAGELFF. The DNA of the CDR3 is TGTGCCAGCAGTTACTCACGGGGGGCCGGGGAGCTGTTTTTT.

The chain combines TRBV19 with TRBJ2-7; 7 bases fit TRBD1. Germline CDR1 LNHDA, CDR2 SQIVND (reference sequence). There are 14 residues in the CDR3. V lost 7 bases, J lost 3 bases, and 9 bases stayed unmatched. This chain's CDR3 is CASNSGQTFYEQYF. CDR3 nucleotide sequence: TGTGCCAGTAACTCGGGACAGACATTCTACGAGCAGTACTTC.

This chain links TRBV5-1 with TRBJ2-1; D perhaps matches TRBD2 (5 bases). This CDR3 has 14 residues. The germline V and J ends were trimmed by 4 bases and 10 bases, with 18 bases remaining between them. Germline lookup yields CDR1 SGHRS and CDR2 YFSETQ. This CDR3 reads CASSLDQARGEQFF. Written as DNA, the CDR3 is TGCGCCAGCAGCCTAGACCAGGCCCGGGGAGAGCAGTTCTTC.

The CDR3 is CASSKGREGELFF. DNA of the CDR3: TGTGCCAGCAGCAAAGGACGGGAGGGGGAGCTGTTTTTT. V and J are TRBV7-3 and TRBJ2-2; D possibly corresponds to TRBD2 (6 bases). V lost 5 bases and J 8 bases, leaving 12 bases between the germline ends. The length of the CDR3 is 13 residues. Looked up from germline, CDR1 is SGHTA and CDR2 is FQGTGA.

V gene TRBV6-5 combines with J gene TRBJ1-1; D may be TRBD1 (6 bases). V lost 8 bases and J 0 bases, leaving 13 bases between the germline ends. CDR1 is MNHEY, CDR2 SVGAGI, per germline. This CDR3 is built from 14 residues. CDR3 protein: CASAQGRLNTEAFF. The CDR3, as DNA: TGTGCCAGCGCCCAGGGGCGGCTGAACACTGAAGCTTTCTTT.

A single count supports this clone. This chain's CDR3 is CASSLARRETQYF. CDR3 nucleotide sequence: TGTGCCAGCAGCTTAGCTAGAAGAGAGACCCAGTACTTC. The chain employs TRBV7-2 and TRBJ2-5; D remains ambiguous. V shed 0 bases and J shed 4 bases, with 6 bases lying between them. Looked up from germline, CDR1 is SGHTA and CDR2 is FQGNSA. This CDR3 comprises 13 residues.

The gene calls are TRBV2 and TRBJ2-7; TRBD2 agrees at 13 bases. J lost 1 base, V lost 7 bases, and 4 bases had no gene match. The V gene's germline CDR1 is SNHLY and CDR2 FYNNEI. This CDR3 contains 15 residues. CDR3 loop: CASKRTSGSSYEQYF. The DNA of the CDR3 is TGTGCCAGCAAAAGGACTAGCGGGAGTTCCTACGAGCAGTACTTC.

The chain recombines TRBV6-6 with TRBJ1-3; TRBD1 agrees at 9 bases. The CDR3 consists of 13 residues. V was pared by 4 bases and J by 11 bases, with 6 bases of the junction left unmatched. Germline CDR1 is MNHNY and CDR2 is SVGAGI (reference sequence). CDR3 sequence (DNA): TGTGCCAGCAGTTCTACAGGGGGCGAGGCCATATATTTT. Its translation is CASSSTGGEAIYF.

This chain connects TRBV9 to TRBJ1-1; D is possibly TRBD1 (6 bases). Per germline, CDR1 SGDLS and CDR2 YYNGEE. The ends were cut back, 0 bases at V and 6 bases at J, with 15 bases in the middle. This CDR3 is 15 amino acids long. This CDR3 is CASSVVVGAFAEAFF. The DNA for the CDR3 is TGTGCCAGCAGCGTAGTTGTGGGGGCGTTCGCTGAAGCTTTCTTT.

For this clone: The same CDR3 arises from other DNA sequences in this sample as well. The genes are TRBV28 and TRBJ1-4; no clear D. Germline V CDR1 and CDR2: MDHEN, SYDVKM. The CDR3 is 11 amino acids. Trimming cost V 1 base and J 8 bases, with 2 bases left between them. The CDR3 protein is CASSLSEKLFF. The CDR3 DNA sequence: TGTGCCAGCAGTTTATCGGAAAAACTGTTTTTT.

This rearrangement joins TRBV5-1 to TRBJ2-7; TRBD1 agrees at 10 bases. The CDR3 is 15 residues long. The germline V gene has CDR1 SGHRS and CDR2 YFSETQ. V lost 4 bases, J lost 3 bases, and 7 bases stayed unmatched. Here the CDR3 reads CASSAGQGSYYEQYF. The CDR3, as DNA: TGCGCCAGCAGCGCGGGACAGGGGAGCTACTACGAGCAGTACTTC.

The rearrangement links TRBV9 to TRBJ1-2, with a possible D match to TRBD1 (5 bases). Germline CDR1 is SGDLS and CDR2 is YYNGEE. The CDR3 has 14 amino acids. V was pared by 0 bases and J by 3 bases, with 9 bases between. CDR3 region: CASSVGQGDYGYTF. CDR3 coding DNA: TGTGCCAGCAGCGTAGGCCAGGGTGACTATGGCTACACCTTC.

The chain links TRBV29-1 to TRBJ2-5; the match to TRBD2 covers 8 bases. The J call is in doubt because the DNA end fits TRBJ2-7 better. From germline, CDR1 is SQVTM and CDR2 ANQGSEA. CDR3 length: 15 residues. The DNA for the CDR3 is TGCAGCGTTGTGTCCCAGCGGGGGTTTTTATACGAGCAGTACTTC. Its protein product is CSVVSQRGFLYEQYF.

This clone was found a few times. The V call is TRBV5-1, the J call TRBJ2-3; TRBD2 agrees at 11 bases. Germline CDR1 and CDR2: SGHRS and YFSETQ. V was pared by 4 bases and J by 6 bases, with 7 bases of the junction left unmatched. CDR3 length equals 15 residues. CDR3 sequence: CASSLSGRAGDTQYF. In nucleotides, the CDR3 is TGCGCCAGCAGCCTTAGCGGGAGGGCCGGGGATACGCAGTATTTT. The full variable domain, rest sourced from reference TRBV5-1 and TRBJ2-3, is KAGVTQTPRYLIKTRGQQVTLSCSPISGHRSVSWYQQTPGQGLQFLFEYFSETQRNKGNFPGRFSGRQFSNSRSEMNVSTLELGDSALYLCASSLSGRAGDTQYFGPGTRLTVL.

This chain joins TRBV6-1 and TRBJ2-5; tentatively, D is TRBD1 (6 bases). TRBJ2-7 explains the end of the DNA better; the J call may be wrong. This CDR3 is built from 13 residues. Per germline, CDR1 MNHNS and CDR2 SASEGT. The chain's CDR3 is CASSLRQVYEQYF. The CDR3 nucleotides read TGTGCCAGCAGTCTACGACAGGTTTACGAGCAGTACTTC.

The CDR3 region has the DNA TGTGCCAGCAGTTTACGAGGTTGGAATCAGCCCCAGCATTTT. It is translated as CASSLRGWNQPQHF. The V gene is TRBV27, the J gene TRBJ1-5; the D is unclear. The V end was cut by 2 bases, the J end by 4 bases, with 9 bases between. CDR1 MNHEY and CDR2 SMNVEV come from the germline V gene (reference sequence). This CDR3 has 14 residues.

V usage is TRBV7-9 and J usage is TRBJ2-2; perhaps TRBD1 as D (5 bases). Trimming took off 5 bases at V and 2 bases at J, with 15 bases between the two ends. This CDR3 has 16 residues. The germline gives CDR1 SEHNR, CDR2 FQNEAQ (reference sequence). The CDR3 nucleotides read TGTGCCAGCAGCCACTCGGTAGGGGCAAACACCGGGGAGCTGTTTTTT. Its translation is CASSHSVGANTGELFF. The whole variable domain, filled in from reference TRBV7-9 and TRBJ2-2, reads DTGVSQNPRHKITKRGQNVTFRCDPISEHNRLYWYRQTLGQGPEFLTYFQNEAQLEKSRLLSDRFSAERPKGSFSTLEIQRTEQGDSAMYLCASSHSVGANTGELFFGEGSRLTVL.